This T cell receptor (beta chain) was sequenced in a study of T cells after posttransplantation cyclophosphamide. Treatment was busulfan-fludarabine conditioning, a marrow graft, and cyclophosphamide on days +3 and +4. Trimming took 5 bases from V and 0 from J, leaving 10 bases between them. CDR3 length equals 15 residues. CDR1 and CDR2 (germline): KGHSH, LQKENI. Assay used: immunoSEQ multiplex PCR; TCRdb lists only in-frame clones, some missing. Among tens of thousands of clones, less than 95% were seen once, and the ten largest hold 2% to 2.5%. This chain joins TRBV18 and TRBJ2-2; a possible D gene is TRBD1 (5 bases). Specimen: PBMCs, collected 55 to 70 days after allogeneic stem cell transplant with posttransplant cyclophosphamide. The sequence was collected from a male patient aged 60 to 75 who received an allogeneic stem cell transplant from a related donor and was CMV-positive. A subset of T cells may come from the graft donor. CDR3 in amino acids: CASSSQTANTGELFF. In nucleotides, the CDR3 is TGTGCCAGCTCATCCCAGACAGCGAACACCGGGGAGCTGTTTTTT.